Shown below are 12 T cell receptor beta chains from a single sample sequenced in a study of Ad26.COV2.S vaccination and SARS-CoV-2 variants. Sequencing was performed with immunoSEQ multiplex PCR; in TCRdb, only in-frame clones are kept and a portion is missing. The table records around 450,000 clones, about 90% of them present only once. Regarding treatment: over 15 received Ad26.COV2.S at low or high dose, single or two shots; 5 received placebo; per-sample allocation not given. Specimen acquisition occurred on day 63 following the initial vaccine or placebo injection. The material was peripheral blood, obtained in a trial of Ad26.COV2.S vaccine versus placebo. The receptors stem from a person aged 18-65 years who received the Ad26.COV2.S COVID-19 vaccine or a placebo.

The chain joins TRBV24-1 to TRBJ2-1; TRBD1 matches 7 bases. Germline V lookup: CDR1 KGHDR, CDR2 SFDVKD. CDR3 length: 15 residues. V shed 1 base, J shed 9 bases, and the junction held 8 bases outside the gene matches. In nucleotides, the CDR3 is TGTGCCACCAGTGATTTAAGAGGGGGCGCGGGTGAGCAGTTCTTC. Encoded protein: CATSDLRGGAGEQFF.

The CDR3 region has the DNA TGTGCCAGCAGCGGGGCAGGCGATGGCTACACCTTC. Residues: CASSGAGDGYTF. J is TRBJ1-2 and V is TRBV9, with D hard to call. Deletions cut 3 bases from V and 6 bases from J, with 9 bases between. Germline CDR1 reads SGDLS; CDR2 reads YYNGEE. The CDR3 totals 12 residues.

The chain has TRBV27 and TRBJ2-2, with 8 bases that match TRBD2. This CDR3 has 16 residues. Germline V CDR1 and CDR2: MNHEY, SMNVEV (reference sequence). V shed 2 bases and J 5 bases; nucleotides not matched to a gene: 7. The CDR3 sequence: CASSLSRPSGTGELFF. CDR3 nucleotides: TGTGCCAGCAGTTTAAGTCGTCCTAGCGGGACCGGGGAGCTGTTTTTT.

The chain is built from TRBV6-2 or TRBV6-3 and TRBJ2-3, with D perhaps TRBD1 (5 bases). CDR1 MNHEY and CDR2 SVGEGT come from the germline V gene. The CDR3 spans 13 residues. Trimming pared 5 bases from V and 6 bases from J, leaving 12 bases between. CDR3 in amino acids: CASSRSNRDTQYF. Written as DNA, the CDR3 is TGTGCCAGCAGTCGCAGTAACAGGGATACGCAGTATTTT.

The chain employs TRBV20-1 and TRBJ1-1, with 7 bases aligning to TRBD1. This CDR3 comprises 14 residues. The V gene end was trimmed by 3 bases and the J gene end by 1 base; junction bases not matched to a gene: 5. Germline values: CDR1 DFQATT, CDR2 SNEGSKA (reference sequence). As DNA, the CDR3 is TGCAGTGCTAGTGATAACAGGGGGAACACTGAAGCTTTCTTT. Its protein is CSASDNRGNTEAFF.

V gene TRBV12-3 or TRBV12-4 combines with J gene TRBJ2-1; D is ambiguous. The ends were cut back, 3 bases at V and 15 bases at J, with 15 bases in the middle. This CDR3 comprises 12 residues. The CDR3 DNA reads TGTGCCAGCAGTTTTCCCACCTCACCTTCGTTCTTC. The encoded protein is CASSFPTSPSFF.

This clone was picked up a small number of times. Additional DNA sequences in this sample encode the identical CDR3. CDR3: CASSFSGPYEQYF. Here the CDR3 DNA reads TGTGCCAGCAGTTTCTCAGGGCCATACGAGCAGTACTTC. The rearrangement uses TRBV12-3 or TRBV12-4 and TRBJ2-7; weak D call: TRBD1 (5 bases). The CDR3 contains 13 residues. Trimming pared 3 bases from V and 4 bases from J, leaving 10 bases between.

This clone was counted a single time. The CDR3 DNA reads as TGTGCCAGCAGTGAAGAGGGGGGGCTGGCCGGGGAGCTGTTTTTT. Protein sequence: CASSEEGGLAGELFF. The V call is TRBV6-1, the J call TRBJ2-2; tentative D call: TRBD2 (7 bases). In germline, CDR1 is MNHNS, CDR2 SASEGT. The V end lost 1 base, the J end lost 6 bases, and 12 bases lay between the germline ends. The CDR3 has 15 amino acids.

The chain combines TRBV27 with TRBJ2-1, with 9 bases lining up with TRBD2. The ends lost 5 bases at V and 4 bases at J; junction bases unmatched: 9. The CDR3 loop spans 16 amino acids. Germline CDR1 and CDR2: MNHEY and SMNVEV (reference sequence). The DNA of the CDR3 is TGTGCCAGCAGTGCTTTGCGGGAGGGCCGGTACAATGAGCAGTTCTTC. It encodes CASSALREGRYNEQFF.

The chain recombines TRBV7-2 with TRBJ2-1; possible D gene TRBD1, 6 bases. V was trimmed by 9 bases and J by 0 bases, leaving 12 bases between them. This CDR3 is built from 14 residues. Germline V gene lookup returns CDR1 SGHTA and CDR2 FQGNSA. The CDR3 nucleotides are TGTGCCAGTCTCGAGACAGGCTCCTACAATGAGCAGTTCTTC. It codes for CASLETGSYNEQFF.

This clone was counted once. This chain connects TRBV6-5 to TRBJ2-7; unclear D gene. CDR3 length equals 12 residues. The V gene lost 5 bases and the J gene lost 3 bases, with 8 bases spanning the gap. Per germline, CDR1 MNHEY and CDR2 SVGAGI. In nucleotides, the CDR3 is TGTGCCAGCAGTCTGACGTACTACGAGCAGTACTTC. Its translation is CASSLTYYEQYF.

The rearrangement joins TRBV2 to TRBJ2-6; no definite D call. V dropped 1 base and J dropped 0 bases, with 10 bases sitting between them. Germline V lookup: CDR1 SNHLY, CDR2 FYNNEI. CDR3 length equals 17 residues. The DNA of the CDR3 is TGTGCCAGCAGTGAAGTCGGCGGCTCCTCTGGGGCCAACGTCCTGACTTTC. This encodes CASSEVGGSSGANVLTF.